The clone carrying this T cell receptor (beta chain) was seen a single time. Its antigen is as yet unknown. A junction end diverges from the germline sequence, so it may reflect a read error. Exclusion of patients followed from uncontrolled infection, other autoimmune disease, pregnancy or lactation. The CDR3 length is 13 residues. Germline values: CDR1 DFQATT, CDR2 SNEGSKA (reference sequence). Researchers took RNA transcripts and amplified the TCR beta CDR3 regions from them. First-round RT-PCR targeting the TCR CDR3 was performed with the HTBI primer set. TCRdb passed the multiplex PCR reads through MiXCR, listing each CDR3 protein once. The sample contains about 540,000 distinct CDR3 sequences, around 46% of which appear only once. The record originates from a study of T cells in Graves' hyperthyroidism and ophthalmopathy. Study-wide findings and caveats: Peripheral blood also featured most of the thyroid clonotypes expanded above 0.001.

The sample was peripheral blood or thyroid tissue (not recorded which). This clonotype originated in a woman aged 18-29 years with Graves' hyperthyroidism. This chain joins TRBV20-1 and TRBJ1-2; 7 bases are shared with TRBD1. Written as DNA, the CDR3 is TGCAGTGCCCCTGGACAGGCCTTCTATGGCTACATCTTC. This sequence encodes CSAPGQAFYGYIF.